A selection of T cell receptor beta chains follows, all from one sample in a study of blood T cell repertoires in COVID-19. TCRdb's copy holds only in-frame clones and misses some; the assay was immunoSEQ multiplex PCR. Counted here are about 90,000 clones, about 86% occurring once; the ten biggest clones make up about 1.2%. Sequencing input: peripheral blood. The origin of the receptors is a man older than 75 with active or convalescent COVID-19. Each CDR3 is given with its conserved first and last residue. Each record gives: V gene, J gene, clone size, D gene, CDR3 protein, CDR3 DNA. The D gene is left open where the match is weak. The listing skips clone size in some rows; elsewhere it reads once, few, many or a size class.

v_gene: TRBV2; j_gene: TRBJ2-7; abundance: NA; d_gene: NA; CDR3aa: CASSESGLEQYF; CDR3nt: TGTGCCAGCAGTGAATCAGGGCTCGAGCAGTACTTC
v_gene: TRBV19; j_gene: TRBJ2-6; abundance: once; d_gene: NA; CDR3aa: CASSPSASLPSGANVLTF; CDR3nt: TGTGCCAGTAGTCCAAGCGCCTCCCTACCCTCTGGGGCCAACGTCCTGACTTTC
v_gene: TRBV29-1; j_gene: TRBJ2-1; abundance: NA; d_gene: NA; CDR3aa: CSVGQDLYNEQFF; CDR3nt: TGCAGCGTTGGGCAGGATCTTTACAATGAGCAGTTCTTC
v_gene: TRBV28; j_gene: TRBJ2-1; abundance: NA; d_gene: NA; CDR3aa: CASRWASYNEQFF; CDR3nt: TGTGCCAGCAGGTGGGCCTCCTACAATGAGCAGTTCTTC
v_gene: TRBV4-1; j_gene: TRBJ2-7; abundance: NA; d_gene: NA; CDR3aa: CASSQGWGSPYEQYF; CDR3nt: TGCGCCAGCAGCCAAGGATGGGGCTCCCCCTACGAGCAGTACTTC
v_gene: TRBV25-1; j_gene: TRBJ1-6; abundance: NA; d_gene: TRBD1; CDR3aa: CASGRDRVGSPLHF; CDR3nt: TGTGCCAGCGGGAGGGACAGGGTAGGATCACCCCTCCACTTT
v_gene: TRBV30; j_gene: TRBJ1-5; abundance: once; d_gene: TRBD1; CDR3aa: CAWSGQGDEPQHF; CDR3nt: TGTGCCTGGAGTGGACAGGGGGACGAGCCCCAGCATTTT
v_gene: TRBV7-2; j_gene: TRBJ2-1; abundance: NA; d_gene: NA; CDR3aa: CASSLVPHRAGSYNEQFF; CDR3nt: TGTGCCAGCAGCTTAGTCCCCCACCGAGCGGGCTCCTACAATGAGCAGTTCTTC
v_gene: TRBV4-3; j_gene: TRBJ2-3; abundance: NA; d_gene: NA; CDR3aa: CASSQELTDTQYF; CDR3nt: TGCGCCAGCAGCCAAGAATTAACAGATACGCAGTATTTT
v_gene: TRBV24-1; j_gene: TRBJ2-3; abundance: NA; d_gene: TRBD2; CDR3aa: CATSSSGRNGADTQYF; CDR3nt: TGTGCCACCAGCTCTAGCGGGAGGAATGGGGCAGATACGCAGTATTTT
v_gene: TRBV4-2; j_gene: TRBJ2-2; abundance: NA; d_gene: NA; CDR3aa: CASSQDVYLNTGELFF; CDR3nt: TGTGCCAGCAGCCAAGATGTCTACCTGAACACCGGGGAGCTGTTTTTT
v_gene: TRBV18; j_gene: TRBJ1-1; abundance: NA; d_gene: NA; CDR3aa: CASSTDRSVEAFF; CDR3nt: TGTGCCAGCTCAACCGACAGGTCGGTTGAAGCTTTCTTT
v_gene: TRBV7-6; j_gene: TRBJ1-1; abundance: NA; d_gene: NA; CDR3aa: CASSLGVGGVNTEAFF; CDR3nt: TGTGCCAGCAGCTTAGGTGTAGGGGGAGTTAACACTGAAGCTTTCTTT
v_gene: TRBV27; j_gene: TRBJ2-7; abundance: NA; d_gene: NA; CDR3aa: CASTRVAGTYEQYF; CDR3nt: TGTGCCAGTACTCGGGTGGCAGGGACCTACGAGCAGTACTTC
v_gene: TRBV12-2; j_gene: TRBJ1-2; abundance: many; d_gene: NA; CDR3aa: CASRFSQGPGGYTF; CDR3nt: TGTGCAAGTCGCTTTTCCCAGGGCCCGGGTGGCTACACCTTC
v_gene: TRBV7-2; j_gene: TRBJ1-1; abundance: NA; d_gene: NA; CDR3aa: CASSNKRDTEAFF; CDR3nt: TGTGCCAGCAGCAACAAGCGGGACACTGAAGCTTTCTTT
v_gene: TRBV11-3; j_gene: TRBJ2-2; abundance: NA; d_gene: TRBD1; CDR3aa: CASSPGQGDAGELFF; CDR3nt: TGTGCCAGCAGCCCGGGACAGGGGGATGCCGGGGAGCTGTTTTTT
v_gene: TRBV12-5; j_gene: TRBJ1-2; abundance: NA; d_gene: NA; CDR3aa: CASGLGGASNYGYTF; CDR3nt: TGTGCTAGTGGTTTGGGTGGGGCGAGTAACTATGGCTACACCTTC
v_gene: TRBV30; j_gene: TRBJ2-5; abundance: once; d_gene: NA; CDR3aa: CAWSLTELQETQYF; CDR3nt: TGTGCCTGGAGTCTCACCGAACTCCAAGAGACCCAGTACTTC
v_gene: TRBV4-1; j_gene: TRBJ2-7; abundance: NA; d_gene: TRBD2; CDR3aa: CASSQDSGTSGNHEQYF; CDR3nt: TGCGCCAGCAGCCAAGATTCGGGGACTAGCGGGAACCACGAGCAGTACTTC